The 11 T cell receptor beta chains below all came from one sample that was sequenced in a study of shared T cell receptors in the human thymus (dated by TCRdb to about 2021). To prepare the library, the immunoSEQ multiplex PCR assay was applied. Drawn from immuneACCESS, this table holds only the in-frame rearrangements with V and J called that TCRdb kept. Clones are partly lost; checked studies trace under half to an unresolved V gene and leave the rest unexplained. This sample gives 700,000 or so clones in total; 75% to 90% of them show up just once. 0.008% to 0.011% of the sample rests with the top ten. The sample was also reused in another study, on human thymus T cells.

Sequencing was done on a sample of thymocytes. Every receptor here comes from a girl in the first two years of life with a congenital heart defect. Donor details come from another sample of the same person, matched by shared clones.

This clone was seen once. The chain employs TRBV4-1 and TRBJ1-2; tentatively, D is TRBD1 (5 bases). The V gene lost 0 bases and the J gene lost 6 bases, with 20 bases spanning the gap. Germline values: CDR1 MGHRA, CDR2 YSYEKL. The CDR3 runs to 17 residues. CDR3 loop: CASSQDSLAGTEDGYTF. CDR3 coding DNA: TGCGCCAGCAGCCAAGACTCATTAGCGGGGACGGAGGATGGCTACACCTTC.

This sequence joins TRBV9 and TRBJ2-1, with TRBD2 as a possible D gene (6 bases). There are 18 residues in the CDR3. Germline values: CDR1 SGDLS, CDR2 YYNGEE. V lost 0 bases and J 6 bases, leaving 22 bases between the germline ends. CDR3: CASSVGGVSAPGSNEQFF. DNA of the CDR3: TGTGCCAGCAGCGTAGGGGGGGTTTCCGCCCCAGGCAGCAATGAGCAGTTCTTC.

This sequence joins TRBV4-1 and TRBJ2-7, with 7 bases fitting TRBD1. Germline assignment: CDR1 MGHRA and CDR2 YSYEKL. The junction had 11 bases not matched to a gene; V was cut back by 0 bases and J by 3 bases. The CDR3 is 17 residues long. CDR3 amino acids: CASSQDQTGNRDYEQYF. The CDR3 nucleotides read TGCGCCAGCAGCCAAGATCAGACAGGGAACAGAGACTACGAGCAGTACTTC.

This clone was counted only a few times. V is TRBV6-1 and J is TRBJ1-1, with D possibly TRBD1 on 5 matching bases. Germline CDR1 MNHNS, CDR2 SASEGT. Deletions cut 7 bases from V and 0 bases from J, with 15 bases between. The CDR3 sequence is 15 residues long. The CDR3 DNA is TGTGCCAGCAATATACCCTGGACACTGAACACTGAAGCTTTCTTT. It specifies CASNIPWTLNTEAFF.

The rearrangement uses TRBV6-1 and TRBJ1-1; D may be TRBD1 (6 bases). This CDR3 region has 18 residues. Germline V gene sequence: CDR1 MNHNS, CDR2 SASEGT. V lost 2 bases and J 5 bases, leaving 24 bases between the germline ends. This CDR3 is CASSEMVVEGRGGTEAFF. In nucleotides, the CDR3 is TGTGCCAGCAGTGAAATGGTCGTCGAGGGCAGGGGTGGAACTGAAGCTTTCTTT.

The chain combines TRBV7-2 with TRBJ1-6, with TRBD1 matching over 8 bases. V gave up 3 bases and J gave up 8 bases; unmatched junction bases: 9. This CDR3 has 16 amino acids. The germline V gene has CDR1 SGHTA and CDR2 FQGNSA. The CDR3: CASSFEDRAIDSPLHF. Here the CDR3 DNA reads TGTGCCAGCAGCTTCGAGGACAGGGCGATCGATTCACCCCTCCACTTT.

CDR3 protein: CASTPNAGQGSYGYTF. In nucleotides, the CDR3 is TGTGCCAGCACCCCGAACGCGGGACAGGGCAGCTATGGCTACACCTTC. This chain connects TRBV28 to TRBJ1-2, with TRBD1 identical over 9 bases. Losses at the gene ends were 7 bases for V and 4 bases for J; bases not matched to a gene: 13. Per germline, CDR1 MDHEN and CDR2 SYDVKM. The length of the CDR3 is 16 residues.

The V gene is TRBV6-5, the J gene TRBJ1-2; 9 positions agree with TRBD1. With 5 bases clipped from V and 6 bases from J, the junction kept 10 bases outside the gene matches. The CDR3 is 15 residues long. Looked up from germline, CDR1 is MNHEY and CDR2 is SVGAGI. The CDR3 DNA reads as TGTGCCAGCAGTACCTACAGGGGGCGAGGGGATGGCTACACCTTC. Its translation: CASSTYRGRGDGYTF.

The chain links TRBV18 to TRBJ2-7; maybe TRBD1 (6 bases). The CDR3 runs to 13 residues. Looked up from germline, CDR1 is KGHSH and CDR2 is LQKENI. Trimming took off 3 bases at V and 5 bases at J, with 11 bases between the two ends. The CDR3 nucleotides are TGTGCCAGCTCACCGTACCACAGGGACGAGCAGTACTTC. Amino acids: CASSPYHRDEQYF.

The chain employs TRBV7-6 and TRBJ2-1; 13 bases agree with TRBD2. The CDR3 loop spans 19 amino acids. V lost 5 bases to trimming and J lost 0 bases; unmatched junction nucleotides: 10. In germline, CDR1 is SGHVS, CDR2 FNYEAQ. CDR3 amino acids: CASSERLAGGMGSYNEQFF. CDR3 bases: TGTGCCAGCAGCGAAAGACTAGCGGGGGGTATGGGCTCCTACAATGAGCAGTTCTTC. The whole variable domain, remainder taken from reference TRBV7-6 and TRBJ2-1, is GAGVSQSPRYKVTKRGQDVALRCDPISGHVSLYWYRQALGQGPEFLTYFNYEAQQDKSGLPNDRFSAERPEGSISTLTIQRTEQRDSAMYRCASSERLAGGMGSYNEQFFGPGTRLTVL.

V and J are TRBV6-1 and TRBJ1-4, with 8 bases lining up with TRBD1. V was pared by 3 bases and J by 3 bases, with 6 bases of the junction left unmatched. This CDR3 has 16 amino acids. CDR1 is MNHNS and CDR2 is SASEGT in the germline V gene. This CDR3 reads CASSEGRGLANEKLFF. In DNA, the CDR3 is TGTGCCAGCAGTGAGGGCAGGGGGCTAGCTAATGAAAAACTGTTTTTT.